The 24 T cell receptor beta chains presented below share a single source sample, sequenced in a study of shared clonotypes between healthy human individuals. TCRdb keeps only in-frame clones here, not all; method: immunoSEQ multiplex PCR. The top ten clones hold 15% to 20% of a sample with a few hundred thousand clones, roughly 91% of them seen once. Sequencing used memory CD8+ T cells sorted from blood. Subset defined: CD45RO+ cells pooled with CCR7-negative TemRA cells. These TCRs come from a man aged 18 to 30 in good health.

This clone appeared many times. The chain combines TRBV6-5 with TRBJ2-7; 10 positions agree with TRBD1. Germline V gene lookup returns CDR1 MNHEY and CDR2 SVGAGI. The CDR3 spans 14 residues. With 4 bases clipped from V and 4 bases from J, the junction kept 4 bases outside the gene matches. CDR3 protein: CASSLTGGSYEQYF. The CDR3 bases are TGTGCCAGCAGTTTGACAGGGGGCTCTTACGAGCAGTACTTC.

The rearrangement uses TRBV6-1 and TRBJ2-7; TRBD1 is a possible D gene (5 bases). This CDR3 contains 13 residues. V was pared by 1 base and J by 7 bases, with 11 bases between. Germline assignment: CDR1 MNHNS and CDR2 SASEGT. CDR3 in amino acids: CASSEVWGREQYF. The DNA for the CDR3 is TGTGCCAGCAGTGAAGTGTGGGGCCGGGAGCAGTACTTC.

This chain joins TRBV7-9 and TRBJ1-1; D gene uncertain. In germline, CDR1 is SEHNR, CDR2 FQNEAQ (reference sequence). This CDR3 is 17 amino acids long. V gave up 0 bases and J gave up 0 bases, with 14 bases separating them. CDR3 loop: CASSLAGPSPMNTEAFF. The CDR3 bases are TGTGCCAGCAGCTTAGCTGGTCCGTCTCCAATGAACACTGAAGCTTTCTTT.

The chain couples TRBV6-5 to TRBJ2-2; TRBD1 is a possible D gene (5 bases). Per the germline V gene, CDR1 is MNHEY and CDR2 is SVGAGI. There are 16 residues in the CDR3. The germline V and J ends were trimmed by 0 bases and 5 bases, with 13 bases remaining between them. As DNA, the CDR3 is TGTGCCAGCAGTTACTCCCAGGGATGGAGTACCGGGGAGCTGTTTTTT. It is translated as CASSYSQGWSTGELFF.

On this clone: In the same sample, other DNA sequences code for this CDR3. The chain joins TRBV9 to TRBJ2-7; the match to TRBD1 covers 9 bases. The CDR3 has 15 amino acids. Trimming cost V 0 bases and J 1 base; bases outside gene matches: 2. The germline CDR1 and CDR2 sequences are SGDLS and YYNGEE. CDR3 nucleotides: TGTGCCAGCAGCGTAGGAGGACAGGGGTCCTACGAGCAGTACTTC. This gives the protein CASSVGGQGSYEQYF.

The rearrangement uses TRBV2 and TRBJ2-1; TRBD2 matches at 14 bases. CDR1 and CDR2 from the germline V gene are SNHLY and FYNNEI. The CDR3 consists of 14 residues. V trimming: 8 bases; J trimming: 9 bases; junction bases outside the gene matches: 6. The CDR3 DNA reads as TGTGCCAGCGCGGGACTAGCGGGAGTCGGTGAGCAGTTCTTC. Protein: CASAGLAGVGEQFF.

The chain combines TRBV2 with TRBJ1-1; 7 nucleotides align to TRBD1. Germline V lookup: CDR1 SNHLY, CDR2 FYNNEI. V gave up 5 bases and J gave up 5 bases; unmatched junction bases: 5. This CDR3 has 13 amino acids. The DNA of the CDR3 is TGTGCCAGCAGTTACAGGGGAGGGACTGAAGCTTTCTTT. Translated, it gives CASSYRGGTEAFF. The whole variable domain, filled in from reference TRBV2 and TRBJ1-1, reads EPEVTQTPSHQVTQMGQEVILRCVPISNHLYFYWYRQILGQKVEFLVSFYNNEISEKSEIFDDQFSVERPDGSNFTLKIRSTKLEDSAMYFCASSYRGGTEAFFGQGTRLTVV.

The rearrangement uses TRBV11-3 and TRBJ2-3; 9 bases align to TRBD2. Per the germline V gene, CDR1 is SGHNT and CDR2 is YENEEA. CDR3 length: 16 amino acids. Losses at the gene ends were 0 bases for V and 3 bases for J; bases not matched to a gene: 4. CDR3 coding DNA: TGTGCCAGCAGCTTAGATGGCGGGGGGGAAACAGATACGCAGTATTTT. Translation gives CASSLDGGGETDTQYF.

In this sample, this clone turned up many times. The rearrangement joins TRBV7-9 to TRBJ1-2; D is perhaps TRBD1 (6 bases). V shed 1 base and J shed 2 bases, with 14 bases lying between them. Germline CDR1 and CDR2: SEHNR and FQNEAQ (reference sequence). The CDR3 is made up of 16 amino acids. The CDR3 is CASSLEPGGLNYGYTF. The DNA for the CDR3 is TGTGCCAGCAGCTTAGAACCGGGGGGGCTAAACTATGGCTACACCTTC.

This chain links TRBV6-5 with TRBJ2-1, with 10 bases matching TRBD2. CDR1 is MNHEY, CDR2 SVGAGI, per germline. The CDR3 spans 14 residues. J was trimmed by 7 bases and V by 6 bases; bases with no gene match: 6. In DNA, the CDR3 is TGTGCCAGCAGATGGACTAGCGGTATTAATGAGCAGTTCTTC. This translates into CASRWTSGINEQFF.

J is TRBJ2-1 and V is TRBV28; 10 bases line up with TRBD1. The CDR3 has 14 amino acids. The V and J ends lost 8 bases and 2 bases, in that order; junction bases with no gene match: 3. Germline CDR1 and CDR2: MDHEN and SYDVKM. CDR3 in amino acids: CASVGTGAYNEQFF. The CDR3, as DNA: TGTGCCAGCGTCGGGACAGGGGCCTACAATGAGCAGTTCTTC.

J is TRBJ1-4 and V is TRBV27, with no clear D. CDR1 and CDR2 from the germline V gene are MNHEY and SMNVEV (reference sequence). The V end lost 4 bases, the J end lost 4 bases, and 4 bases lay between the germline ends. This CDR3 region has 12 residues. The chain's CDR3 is CASSSYNEKLFF. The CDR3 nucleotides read TGTGCCAGCAGTTCCTATAATGAAAAACTGTTTTTT.

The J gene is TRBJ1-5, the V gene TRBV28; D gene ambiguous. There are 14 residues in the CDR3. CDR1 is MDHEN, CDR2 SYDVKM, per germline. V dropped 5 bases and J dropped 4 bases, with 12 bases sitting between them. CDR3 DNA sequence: TGTGCCAGCAGTCCTAATGACGGTAATCAGCCCCAGCATTTT. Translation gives CASSPNDGNQPQHF.

CDR3 amino acids: CSVLTGDSGYTF. The CDR3 coding sequence is TGCAGCGTGCTAACAGGGGATTCTGGCTACACCTTC. The genes are TRBV29-1 and TRBJ1-2; TRBD1 matches 7 bases. The CDR3 loop spans 12 amino acids. V lost 6 bases to trimming and J lost 7 bases; unmatched junction nucleotides: 8. Germline V gene sequence: CDR1 SQVTM, CDR2 ANQGSEA.

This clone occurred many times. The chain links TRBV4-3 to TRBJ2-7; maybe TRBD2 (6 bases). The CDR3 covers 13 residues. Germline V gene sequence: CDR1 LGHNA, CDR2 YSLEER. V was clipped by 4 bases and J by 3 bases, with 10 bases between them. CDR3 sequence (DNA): TGCGCCAGCAGCCTCAACGGGGGCTACGAGCAGTACTTC. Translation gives CASSLNGGYEQYF.

CDR3: CASSQGGGYNQPQHF. In nucleotides, the CDR3 is TGCGCCAGCAGCCAAGGCGGGGGATACAATCAGCCCCAGCATTTT. The chain is built from TRBV4-1 and TRBJ1-5; TRBD1 is a possible D gene (5 bases). This CDR3 comprises 15 residues. Germline-derived CDR1 and CDR2 are MGHRA and YSYEKL. V was pared by 1 base and J by 3 bases, with 10 bases between.

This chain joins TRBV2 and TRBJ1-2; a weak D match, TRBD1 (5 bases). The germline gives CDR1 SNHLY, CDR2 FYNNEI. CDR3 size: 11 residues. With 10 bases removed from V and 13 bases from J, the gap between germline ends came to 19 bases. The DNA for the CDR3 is TGTGCCACTGTATATGGGGCCGAGGGCACCTTC. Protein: CATVYGAEGTF.

CDR3 coding DNA: TGTGCCAGCAGTGAAGGAGGGGGTCCTAATGAAAAACTGTTTTTT. Translation gives CASSEGGGPNEKLFF. The rearrangement uses TRBV6-1 and TRBJ1-4; the D gene is possibly TRBD1 (6 bases). The CDR3 runs to 15 residues. Germline CDR1 is MNHNS and CDR2 is SASEGT. Between the trimmed V and J ends, which lost 1 base and 3 bases, there was a span of 9 bases.

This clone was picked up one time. This CDR3 reads CAWRILTGAGEQYF. DNA of the CDR3: TGTGCCTGGCGTATCCTGACAGGGGCGGGGGAGCAGTACTTC. V and J are TRBV30 and TRBJ2-7; 8 nucleotides align to TRBD1. This CDR3 is 14 amino acids long. V was clipped by 5 bases and J by 7 bases; unmatched bases: 13. Germline assignment: CDR1 GTSNPN and CDR2 SVGIG (reference sequence).

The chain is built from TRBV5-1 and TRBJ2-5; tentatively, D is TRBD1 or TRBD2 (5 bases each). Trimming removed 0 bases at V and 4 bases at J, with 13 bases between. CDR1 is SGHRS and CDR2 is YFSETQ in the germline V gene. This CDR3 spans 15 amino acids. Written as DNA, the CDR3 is TGCGCCAGCAGCTTGGCCGAGGGGTGGATAGAGACCCAGTACTTC. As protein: CASSLAEGWIETQYF. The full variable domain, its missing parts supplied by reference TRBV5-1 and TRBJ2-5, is KAGVTQTPRYLIKTRGQQVTLSCSPISGHRSVSWYQQTPGQGLQFLFEYFSETQRNKGNFPGRFSGRQFSNSRSEMNVSTLELGDSALYLCASSLAEGWIETQYFGPGTRLLVL.

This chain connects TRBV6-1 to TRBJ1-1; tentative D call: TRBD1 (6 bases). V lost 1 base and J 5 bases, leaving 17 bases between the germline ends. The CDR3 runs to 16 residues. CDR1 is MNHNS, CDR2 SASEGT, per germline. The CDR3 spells CASSEELRGGRTEAFF. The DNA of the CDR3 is TGTGCCAGCAGTGAAGAGCTCCGCGGGGGGCGGACTGAAGCTTTCTTT.

This CDR3 is CASSFRGPSYEQYF. CDR3 bases: TGTGCCAGCAGTTTCAGGGGCCCCAGCTACGAGCAGTACTTC. The chain couples TRBV28 to TRBJ2-7; a possible D gene is TRBD1 (6 bases). The V end was cut by 3 bases, the J end by 3 bases, with 12 bases between. This CDR3 is 14 amino acids long. Germline CDR1 is MDHEN and CDR2 is SYDVKM.

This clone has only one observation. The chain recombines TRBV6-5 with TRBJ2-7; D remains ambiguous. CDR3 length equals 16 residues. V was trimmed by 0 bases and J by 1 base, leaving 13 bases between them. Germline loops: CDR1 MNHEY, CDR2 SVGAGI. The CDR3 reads CASSYSTLGSSYEQYF. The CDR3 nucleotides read TGTGCCAGCAGTTACTCGACTCTCGGTTCATCCTACGAGCAGTACTTC.

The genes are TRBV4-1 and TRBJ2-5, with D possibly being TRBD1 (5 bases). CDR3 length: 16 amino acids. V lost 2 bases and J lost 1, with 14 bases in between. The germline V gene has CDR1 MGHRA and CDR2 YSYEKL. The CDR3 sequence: CASSQRGLGSQETQYF. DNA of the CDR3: TGCGCCAGCAGCCAAAGGGGCCTAGGGTCCCAAGAGACCCAGTACTTC.